The 18 T cell receptor beta chains below come from one sample, sequenced in a study of blood T cells in healthy people across ages. Primers used in a second PCR of roughly 6 to 11 cycles were a sample-barcoded 5' primer and a J-beta primer mix. Each CDR3 protein gets one entry after TCRdb re-called the 5' RACE reads with MiXCR. The repertoire includes approximately 400,000 distinct CDR3 sequences, 50% to 60% of them detected once, and under 65% sits in the top ten. The sample consisted of blood. The receptors were gathered from a man aged 55 to 70 in good health.

The chain uses TRBV6-5 and TRBJ2-7; D gene unclear. The CDR3 extends over 15 amino acids. Germline V lookup: CDR1 MNHEY, CDR2 SVGAGI. V was pared by 1 base and J by 3 bases, with 13 bases between. This chain's CDR3 is CASSYLAGSDYEQYF. The CDR3 DNA follows: TGTGCCAGCAGTTACTTGGCAGGTTCGGACTACGAGCAGTACTTC.

This clonotype was counted only a few times. The chain uses TRBV29-1 and TRBJ2-7, with TRBD1 matching 10 bases. Losses at the gene ends were 1 base for V and 3 bases for J; bases not matched to a gene: 6. Germline values: CDR1 SQVTM, CDR2 ANQGSEA. This CDR3 is built from 15 residues. CDR3 loop: CSVEGETGGFYEQYF. In DNA form, the CDR3 reads TGCAGCGTTGAAGGTGAGACAGGGGGCTTCTACGAGCAGTACTTC.

The V gene is TRBV13, the J gene TRBJ2-3; the D is unclear. V was trimmed by 1 base and J by 5 bases, leaving 10 bases between them. CDR3 size: 14 residues. Germline assignment: CDR1 PRHDT and CDR2 FYEKMQ (reference sequence). CDR3 amino acids: CASSLEVLGDTQYF. CDR3 coding DNA: TGTGCCAGCAGCTTAGAGGTGTTAGGAGATACGCAGTATTTT.

This clonotype was seen at least ten times. This chain links TRBV7-9 with TRBJ2-3; D might be TRBD1 (5 bases). V was clipped by 1 base and J by 4 bases, with 9 bases between them. CDR3 length: 14 amino acids. CDR1 is SEHNR and CDR2 is FQNEAQ in the germline V gene (reference sequence). The CDR3 DNA is TGTGCCAGCAGCTTAGAGGGGAACCCAGATACGCAGTATTTT. This translates into CASSLEGNPDTQYF.

CDR3 loop: CASSEGGTAKNIQYF. DNA of the CDR3: TGTGCCAGCAGTGAAGGGGGGACAGCCAAAAACATTCAGTACTTC. The chain carries TRBV25-1 and TRBJ2-4, with a weak D call TRBD2 (6 bases). Germline CDR1 MGHDK, CDR2 SYGVNS. V was trimmed by 2 bases and J by 0 bases, leaving 8 bases between them. CDR3 length: 15 amino acids. The variable domain in full, completed from reference TRBV25-1 and TRBJ2-4, reads EADIYQTPRYLVIGTGKKITLECSQTMGHDKMYWYQQDPGMELHLIHYSYGVNSTEKGDLSSESTVSRIRTEHFPLTLESARPSHTSQYLCASSEGGTAKNIQYFGAGTRLSVL.

The rearrangement joins TRBV27 to TRBJ1-1; the D is unclear. Trimming stripped 4 bases from V and 0 bases from J, with 9 bases between. Germline CDR1 and CDR2: MNHEY and SMNVEV (reference sequence). The CDR3 sequence is 14 residues long. The CDR3 sequence is CASSSRYMNTEAFF. CDR3 sequence (DNA): TGTGCCAGCAGTTCCAGATACATGAACACTGAAGCTTTCTTT.

The gene calls are TRBV5-1 and TRBJ2-4, with D tentatively TRBD1 (6 bases). CDR3 length: 17 residues. V was pared by 4 bases and J by 0 bases, with 17 bases between. Per germline, CDR1 SGHRS and CDR2 YFSETQ. The chain's CDR3 is CASSPRQELLAKNIQYF. For the CDR3, the DNA is TGCGCCAGCAGCCCGCGACAGGAATTACTAGCCAAAAACATTCAGTACTTC.

CDR3 loop: CASSERQNSPLHF. The CDR3, as DNA: TGTGCCAGCAGCGAACGCCAGAATTCACCCCTCCACTTT. The chain links TRBV7-9 to TRBJ1-6; D is undetermined. Germline V CDR1 and CDR2: SEHNR, FQNEAQ (reference sequence). CDR3 length equals 13 residues. Between the trimmed V and J ends, which lost 5 bases and 7 bases, there was a span of 9 bases.

The chain joins TRBV7-9 to TRBJ2-7; 8 nucleotides match TRBD2. The germline gives CDR1 SEHNR, CDR2 FQNEAQ (reference sequence). The trim removed 6 bases at V and 3 bases at J, leaving 13 bases unmatched. This CDR3 comprises 16 residues. Here the CDR3 reads CASSSPQGRGGYEQYF. The CDR3 region has the DNA TGTGCCAGCAGTTCCCCCCAGGGACGGGGGGGCTACGAGCAGTACTTC.

V gene TRBV24-1 combines with J gene TRBJ2-3; either TRBD1 or TRBD2 may supply D (5 bases each). Germline CDR1 reads KGHDR; CDR2 reads SFDVKD. Trimming pared 6 bases from V and 3 bases from J, leaving 12 bases between. This CDR3 region has 14 residues. Here the CDR3 reads CATSKAGATDTQYF. Written as DNA, the CDR3 is TGTGCCACCAGTAAGGCCGGGGCTACAGATACGCAGTATTTT.

This clonotype was counted between two and nine times. The rearrangement links TRBV7-2 to TRBJ1-2; D may be TRBD1 (6 bases). This CDR3 is built from 16 residues. CDR1 is SGHTA and CDR2 is FQGNSA in the germline V gene. V was trimmed by 1 base and J by 2 bases, leaving 14 bases between them. CDR3 sequence (DNA): TGTGCCAGCAGCTTAGAGGGGACACAACACAACTATGGCTACACCTTC. Its translation is CASSLEGTQHNYGYTF.

The rearrangement joins TRBV6-5 to TRBJ2-4; D remains ambiguous. The CDR3 consists of 16 residues. The germline V and J ends were trimmed by 2 bases and 6 bases, with 17 bases remaining between them. From germline, CDR1 is MNHEY and CDR2 SVGAGI. As DNA, the CDR3 is TGTGCCAGCAGTTACGGGATCAACCCGCCAGGAAACATTCAGTACTTC. Protein sequence: CASSYGINPPGNIQYF.

The rearrangement uses TRBV3-1 and TRBJ1-5; TRBD1 agrees at 10 bases. The CDR3 totals 17 residues. Germline CDR1 LGHDT, CDR2 YNNKEL (reference sequence). Trimming at V came to 2 bases and at J to 0 bases, leaving 4 bases not matched to a gene. The CDR3 loop is CASSQMGQGYSNQPQHF. CDR3 DNA: TGTGCCAGCAGCCAAATGGGACAGGGGTATAGCAATCAGCCCCAGCATTTT. The variable domain in full, completed from reference TRBV3-1 and TRBJ1-5, reads DTAVSQTPKYLVTQMGNDKSIKCEQNLGHDTMYWYKQDSKKFLKIMFSYNNKELIINETVPNRFSPKSPDKAHLNLHINSLELGDSAVYFCASSQMGQGYSNQPQHFGDGTRLSIL.

The chain carries TRBV3-1 and TRBJ2-7; TRBD1 matches 9 bases. The V gene's germline CDR1 is LGHDT and CDR2 YNNKEL (reference sequence). The CDR3 spans 14 residues. Losses at the gene ends were 3 bases for V and 7 bases for J; bases not matched to a gene: 7. CDR3 nucleotide sequence: TGTGCCAGCAGCCACTCACAGGGGGCGAGAGAGCAGTACTTC. As protein: CASSHSQGAREQYF.

This clonotype came up a few times. The rearrangement joins TRBV12-3 or TRBV12-4 to TRBJ1-1; 7 nucleotides agree with TRBD1. The CDR3 consists of 16 residues. J lost 3 bases, V lost 5 bases, and 12 bases had no gene match. Written as DNA, the CDR3 is TGTGCCAGCAGTCCCGGACAGGAGCGAGGGCACACTGAAGCTTTCTTT. It yields the protein CASSPGQERGHTEAFF.

This clonotype occurred a few times. V gene TRBV12-3 or TRBV12-4 combines with J gene TRBJ1-2, with D unclear. Trimming took 5 bases from V and 5 from J, leaving 18 bases between them. CDR3 length equals 15 residues. CDR3 sequence (DNA): TGTGCCAGCAGTCTTACCGGTTCCCCTCAGTATGGCTACACCTTC. Translated: CASSLTGSPQYGYTF.

The chain is built from TRBV29-1 and TRBJ2-5, with D tentatively TRBD2 (6 bases). Trimming cost V 7 bases and J 4 bases, with 16 bases left between them. The germline CDR1 and CDR2 sequences are SQVTM and ANQGSEA. CDR3 size: 13 residues. The CDR3 region has the DNA TGCAGCGCCGCTACTAGCATAGGAGAGACCCAGTACTTC. This translates into CSAATSIGETQYF. Full variable domain (rest looked up from reference TRBV29-1 and TRBJ2-5): SAVISQKPSRDICQRGTSLTIQCQVDSQVTMMFWYRQQPGQSLTLIATANQGSEATYESGFVIDKFPISRPNLTFSTLTVSNMSPEDSSIYLCSAATSIGETQYFGPGTRLLVL.

The rearrangement links TRBV11-2 to TRBJ2-1; 7 nucleotides agree with TRBD2. Germline assignment: CDR1 SGHAT and CDR2 FQNNGV. Unmatched junction bases numbered 11, after V lost 5 bases and J lost 4 bases. CDR3 length: 16 amino acids. The DNA of the CDR3 is TGTGCCAGCAGCCCCGGAGGGAGGGCCCGGTACAATGAGCAGTTCTTC. This gives the protein CASSPGGRARYNEQFF. Together with reference TRBV11-2 and TRBJ2-1, the CDR3 gives the full variable domain: EAGVAQSPRYKIIEKRQSVAFWCNPISGHATLYWYQQILGQGPKLLIQFQNNGVVDDSQLPKDRFSAERLKGVDSTLKIQPAKLEDSAVYLCASSPGGRARYNEQFFGPGTRLTVL.